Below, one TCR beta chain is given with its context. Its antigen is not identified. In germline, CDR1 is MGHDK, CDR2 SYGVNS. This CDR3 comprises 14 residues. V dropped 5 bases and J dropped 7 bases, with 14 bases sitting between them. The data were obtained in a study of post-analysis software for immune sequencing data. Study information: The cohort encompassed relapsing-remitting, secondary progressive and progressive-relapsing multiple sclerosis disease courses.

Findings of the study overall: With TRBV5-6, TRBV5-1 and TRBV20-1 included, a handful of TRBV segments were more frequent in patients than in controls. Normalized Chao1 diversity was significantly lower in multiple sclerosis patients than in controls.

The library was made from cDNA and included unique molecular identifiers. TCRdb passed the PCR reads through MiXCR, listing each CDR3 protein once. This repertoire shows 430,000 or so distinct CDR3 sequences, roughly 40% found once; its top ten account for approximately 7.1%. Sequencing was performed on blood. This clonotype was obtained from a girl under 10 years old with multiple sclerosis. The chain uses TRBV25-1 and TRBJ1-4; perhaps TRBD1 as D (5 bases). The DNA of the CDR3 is TGTGCCAGCAGTCCATGGGGGGGTGTTGAAAAACTGTTTTTT. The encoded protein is CASSPWGGVEKLFF.